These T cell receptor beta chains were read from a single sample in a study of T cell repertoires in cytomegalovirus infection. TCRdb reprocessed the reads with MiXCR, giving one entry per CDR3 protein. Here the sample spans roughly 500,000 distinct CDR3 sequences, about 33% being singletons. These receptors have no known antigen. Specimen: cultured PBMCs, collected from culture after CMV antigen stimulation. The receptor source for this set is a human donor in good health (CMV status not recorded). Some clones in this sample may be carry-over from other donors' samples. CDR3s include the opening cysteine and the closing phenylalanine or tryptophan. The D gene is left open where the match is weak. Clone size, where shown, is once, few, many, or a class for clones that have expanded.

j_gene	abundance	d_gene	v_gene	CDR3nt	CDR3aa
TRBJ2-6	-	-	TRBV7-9	TGTATAACTGGGGCCAACGTCCTGACTTTC	CITGANVLTF
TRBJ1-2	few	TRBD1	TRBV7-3	TGTGCCAGCAGCTTGTTTGGCCCCGGTCAGGGGGCCCTAAGTGGCTACACCTTC	CASSLFGPGQGALSGYTF
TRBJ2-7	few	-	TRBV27	TGTGCCAGCAGTTTATTTCCCAGACAAGCGATGCGCGAGCAGTACTTC	CASSLFPRQAMREQYF
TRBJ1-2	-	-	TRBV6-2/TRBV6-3	TGTGCCAGCAGTTACTCGGCGGGATCCGGCTACACCTTC	CASSYSAGSGYTF
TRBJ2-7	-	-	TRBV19	TGTGCCAGTAGTGCCCCCAGTTACGAGCAGTACTTC	CASSAPSYEQYF
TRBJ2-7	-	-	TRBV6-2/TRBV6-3	TGTGCCAGCAGTCTACCGGCAGGGCAGATCTACGAGCAGTACTTC	CASSLPAGQIYEQYF
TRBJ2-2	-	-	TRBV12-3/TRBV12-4	TGTGCCACGCAGGGTGTCGTCGGGGAGCTGTTTTTT	CATQGVVGELFF
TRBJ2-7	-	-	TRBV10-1	TGCGCCAGCACCGATCCCTGCAGGGCCTACGAGCAGTACTTC	CASTDPCRAYEQYF
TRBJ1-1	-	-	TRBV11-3	TGTGCCAGCAGCACCCAACAGGGGAACACTGAAGCTTTCTTT	CASSTQQGNTEAFF
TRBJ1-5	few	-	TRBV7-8	TGTGCCAGCAGCGGAGAACAGGGAGGACAGCCCCAGCATTTT	CASSGEQGGQPQHF
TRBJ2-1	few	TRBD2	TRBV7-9	TGTGCCAGCAGCCCTAGGGAGCGGGAGGGAAATGAGCAGTTCTTC	CASSPREREGNEQFF
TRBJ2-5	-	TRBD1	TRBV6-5	TGTGCCAGCAGTTACTACGGGACAGGGATCACAGAGACCCAGTACTTC	CASSYYGTGITETQYF
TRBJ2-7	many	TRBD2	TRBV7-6	TGTGCCAGCAGCTCCGGGACTAGCGGCTCCTACGAGCAGTACTTC	CASSSGTSGSYEQYF
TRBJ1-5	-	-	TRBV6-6	TGTGCCAGCAGTTACTCCATCCCAAAGGGAGGAGATCAGCCCCAGCATTTT	CASSYSIPKGGDQPQHF
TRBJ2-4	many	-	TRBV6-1	TGTGCCAGCAGGAATTCGGCCATTCAGTACTTC	CASRNSAIQYF
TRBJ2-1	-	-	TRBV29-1	TGCAGCGTTGATCTGGGGGCAAATGGTGAGCAGTTCTTC	CSVDLGANGEQFF
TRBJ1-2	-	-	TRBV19	TGTGCCAGTAGTTTCCCGGGCCAAGCTAACTATGGCTACACCTTC	CASSFPGQANYGYTF
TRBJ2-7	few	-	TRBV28	TGTGCCAGCAGTGGAGCGGGCGCAAGCTCCTACGAGCAGTACTTC	CASSGAGASSYEQYF
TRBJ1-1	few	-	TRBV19	TGTGCCAGTAGTAACGAGCCCATGAACACTGAAGCTTTCTTT	CASSNEPMNTEAFF
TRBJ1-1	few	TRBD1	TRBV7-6	TGTGCTAGCAGCCCCATGGGACAGACGAACACTGAAGCTTTCTTT	CASSPMGQTNTEAFF
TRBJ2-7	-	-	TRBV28	TGTGCCAGCAGTACCCCGGGACTCGACGATACCTACGAGCAGTACTTC	CASSTPGLDDTYEQYF
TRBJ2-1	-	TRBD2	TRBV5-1	TGCGCCAGCAGCTTGCCTAGCGGGGGCTCCTACAATGAGCAGTTCTTC	CASSLPSGGSYNEQFF
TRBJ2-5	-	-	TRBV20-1	TGCAGTGCTTATAGGTCCGGGGGTGCAGAGACCCAGTACTTC	CSAYRSGGAETQYF
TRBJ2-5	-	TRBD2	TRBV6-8	TGTGCCAGCAGTCTTGGCCGGACTAGCGGGAGTAGGGAGACCCAGTACTTC	CASSLGRTSGSRETQYF
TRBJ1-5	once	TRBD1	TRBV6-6	TGTGCCAGCAGTTACTTACCGGACAGGCTCGATCAGCCCCAGCATTTT	CASSYLPDRLDQPQHF
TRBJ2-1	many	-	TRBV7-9	TGTGCCAGCAGCCCCCGCTCTGCGGGGCCGTCCTACAATGAGCAGTTCTTC	CASSPRSAGPSYNEQFF
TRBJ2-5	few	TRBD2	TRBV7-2	TGTGCCAGCAGCCCTTGGACACTCACGGGGGGGACCCAGTACTTC	CASSPWTLTGGTQYF
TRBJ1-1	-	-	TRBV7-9	TGTGCCAGCAGCTTAGCGCGGGTAGAAGCTTTCTTT	CASSLARVEAFF
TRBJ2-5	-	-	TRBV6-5	TGTGCCAGCAGTAGCAGCCGGACGGCGGGGAGAGAGACCCAGTACTTC	CASSSSRTAGRETQYF
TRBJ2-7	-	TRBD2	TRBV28	TGTGCCAGCACCTTTGTGGGGACTAGCGGGGCCTACGAGCAGTACTTC	CASTFVGTSGAYEQYF
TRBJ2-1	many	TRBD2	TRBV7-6	TGTGCCAGCAGCTTAGATGGACTAGAGATATCCCATGAGCAGTTCTTC	CASSLDGLEISHEQFF
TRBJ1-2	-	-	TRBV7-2	TGTGCCAACAGCTTAGGAACAGGGTGGGCGGCGGGCTACACCTTC	CANSLGTGWAAGYTF
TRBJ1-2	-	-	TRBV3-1	TGTGCCAGCAGCCAAGATATCCCGGCCTATGGCTACACCTTC	CASSQDIPAYGYTF
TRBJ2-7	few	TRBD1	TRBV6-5	TGTGCCAGCATGGACAGGGCCCACGAGCAGTACTTC	CASMDRAHEQYF
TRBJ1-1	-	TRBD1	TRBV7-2	TGTGCCAGCAGCTGGACAGGGGGCATCAATGAAGCTTTCTTT	CASSWTGGINEAFF
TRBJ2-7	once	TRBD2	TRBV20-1	TGCAGTGCTAGTTTAGCGGGAGGGCGTTACGAGCAGTACTTC	CSASLAGGRYEQYF
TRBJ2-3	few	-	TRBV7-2	TGTGCCAGCAGCCCACCCCGGGTCCCAGATACGCAGTATTTT	CASSPPRVPDTQYF
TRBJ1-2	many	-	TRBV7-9	TGTGCCAGCAGCGATATCCAGGGACGGGCTGGCTACACCTTC	CASSDIQGRAGYTF
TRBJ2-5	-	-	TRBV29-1	TGCAGCGTTGAGGCCGGGGGTGGGGAGACCCAGTACTTC	CSVEAGGGETQYF
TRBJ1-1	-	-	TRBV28	TGTGCCAGCAGTTTAGGGAGCAGGGGCGACACGGCTGAAGCTTTCTTT	CASSLGSRGDTAEAFF
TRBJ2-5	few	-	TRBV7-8	TGTGCCAGCAGCTTCAAAGGCGCGGGAAGAGGAGAGACCCAGTACTTC	CASSFKGAGRGETQYF
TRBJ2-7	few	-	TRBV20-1	TGCAGTGCTAGAGATACTAGGAACCCATACGAGCAGTACTTC	CSARDTRNPYEQYF
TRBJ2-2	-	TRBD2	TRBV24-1	TGTGCCACCAGTGTATCTGAACTAGCGAGACCCGGGGAGCTGTTTTTT	CATSVSELARPGELFF
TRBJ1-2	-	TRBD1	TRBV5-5	TGTGCCAGCAGCCCAGGGGGTAACAGGGGGTTCCTCTATGGCTACACCTTC	CASSPGGNRGFLYGYTF
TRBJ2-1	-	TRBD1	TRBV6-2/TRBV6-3	TGTGCCAGCAGTTATACTTTAGGGACAGGGGACTTCGATGAGCAGTTCTTC	CASSYTLGTGDFDEQFF
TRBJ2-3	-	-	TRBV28	TGTGCCAGCCATTCCCCCGGTGTTAGCACAGATACGCAGTATTTT	CASHSPGVSTDTQYF
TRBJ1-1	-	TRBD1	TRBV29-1	TGCAGCGTTCGCCGACAGGGGGGCACTGAAGCTTTCTTT	CSVRRQGGTEAFF
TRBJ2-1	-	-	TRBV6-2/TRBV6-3	TGTGCCAGCAGTTATGCCCTAGAGCAGTTCTTC	CASSYALEQFF
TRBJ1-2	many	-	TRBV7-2	TGTGCCAGCAGGCGGGTCTATGGCTACACCTTC	CASRRVYGYTF
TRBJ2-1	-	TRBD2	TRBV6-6	TGTGCCAGCAGTTACTCGATAGAAGTAGCGGGATACAATGAGCAGTTCTTC	CASSYSIEVAGYNEQFF
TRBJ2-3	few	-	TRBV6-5	TGTGCCAGCAGTTTCAAGACTAGACGGACAGATACGCAGTATTTT	CASSFKTRRTDTQYF
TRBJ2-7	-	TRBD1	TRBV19	TGTGCCAGTAGACCGTCCGGGACAGGGGTCTACGAGCAGTACTTC	CASRPSGTGVYEQYF
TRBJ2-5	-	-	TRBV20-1	TGCAGTGCTAGAATCGGGGGACAGTTAGAGACCCAGTACTTC	CSARIGGQLETQYF